The 2 T cell receptor beta chains reported below all come from one sample, sequenced in a study of response to subunit inactivated influenza vaccine. TCRdb re-derived calls from the RT-PCR reads in MiXCR, one entry per CDR3 protein. Here the sample spans about 780,000 distinct CDR3 sequences, 18% being singletons. The material was PBMCs from blood, obtained 4 to 6 days after vaccination. The receptors were sampled from a man in his fifties who received an inactivated influenza vaccine.

In this sample, this clonotype turned up once. V gene TRBV7-3 combines with J gene TRBJ1-1; D is unclear. Trimming cost V 5 bases and J 4 bases, with 20 bases left between them. Germline V gene sequence: CDR1 SGHTA, CDR2 FQGTGA. The CDR3 has 16 residues. CDR3: CASSPREGGVITEAFF. CDR3 coding DNA: TGTGCCAGCAGCCCCCGCGAGGGAGGAGTGATCACTGAAGCTTTCTTT.

V gene TRBV4-3 combines with J gene TRBJ2-5, with 7 bases aligning to TRBD1. After removal of 0 bases from V and 4 bases from J, the junction contained 8 bases not matched to a gene. The length of the CDR3 is 16 residues. Germline-derived CDR1 and CDR2 are LGHNA and YSLEER. The CDR3, as DNA: TGCGCCAGCAGCCAAGATCGGCTAGGGGGCGTAGAGACCCAGTACTTC. As protein: CASSQDRLGGVETQYF.